This T cell receptor (beta chain) originates from a study of vaccination effects on CD4 cells after COVID-19. General study points: Just 1 of 255 vaccine-induced clones in healthy recipients was cross-reactive. Only a few convalescent patients and no early post-infection timepoints featured in the study.

Note on this clone: Its antigen is unknown.

CDR1 ENHRY and CDR2 SYGVKD come from the germline V gene. V was cut by 4 bases and J by 0 bases, with 4 bases left in between. The CDR3 length is 14 residues. Ahead of sequencing, the ViraFEST assay grew antigen-specific CD4+ T cells using viral peptide pools. Cells that had been cultured for ten to eleven days were the source of isolated CD4+ T cells. Of the BNT162b2 and mRNA-1273 vaccines, participants received two doses of one or the other. Researchers reported culturing a few million PBMC in each well, adding 8 to 10 IU/ml IL-2 and around 10 ug/ml peptides. Measured with immunoSEQ multiplex PCR; TCRdb has only the in-frame clones, and not every one. This table has fewer than 30,000 clones, about 83% appearing once.

The V and J genes are TRBV10-3 and TRBJ2-6; D remains ambiguous. The sequences come from CD4+ T cells from PBMCs cultured with HCoV-NL63 spike peptides, collected after COVID-19 vaccination. The receptor was derived from a human donor who received a COVID-19 vaccine. Some clones in this sample may be carry-over from other donors' samples. This CDR3 is CAISGLSGANVLTF. The CDR3 region has the DNA TGTGCCATCAGTGGGCTCTCTGGGGCCAACGTCCTGACTTTC.